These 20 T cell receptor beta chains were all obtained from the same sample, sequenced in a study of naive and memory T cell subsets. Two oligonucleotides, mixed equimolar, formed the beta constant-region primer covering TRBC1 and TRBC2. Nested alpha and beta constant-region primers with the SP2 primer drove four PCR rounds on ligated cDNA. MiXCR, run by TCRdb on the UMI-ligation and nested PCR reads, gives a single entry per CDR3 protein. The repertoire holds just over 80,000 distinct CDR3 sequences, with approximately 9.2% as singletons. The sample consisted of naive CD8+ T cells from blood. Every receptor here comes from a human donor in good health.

The CDR3 spells CASSGGILAPLHF. CDR3 DNA: TGTGCCAGCAGTGGGGGGATCTTGGCACCCCTCCACTTT. The V and J genes are TRBV27 and TRBJ1-6, with a weak D call TRBD1 (5 bases). Germline V lookup: CDR1 MNHEY, CDR2 SMNVEV (reference sequence). Between the trimmed V and J ends, which lost 5 bases and 11 bases, there was a span of 13 bases. The CDR3 extends over 13 amino acids.

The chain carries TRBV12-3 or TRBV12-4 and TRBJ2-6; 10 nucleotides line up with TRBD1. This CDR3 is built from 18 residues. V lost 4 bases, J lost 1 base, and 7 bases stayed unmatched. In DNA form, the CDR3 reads TGTGCCAGCAGTTCATCCGGGACAGGGGCATCTGGGGCCAACGTCCTGACTTTC. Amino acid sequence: CASSSSGTGASGANVLTF.

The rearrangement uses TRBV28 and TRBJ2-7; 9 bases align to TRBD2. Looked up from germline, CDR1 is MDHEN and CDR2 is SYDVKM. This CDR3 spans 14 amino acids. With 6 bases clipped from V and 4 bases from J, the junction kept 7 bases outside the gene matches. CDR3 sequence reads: CASSSNLAGYEQYF. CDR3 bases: TGTGCCAGCAGCTCGAATCTAGCGGGGTACGAGCAGTACTTC.

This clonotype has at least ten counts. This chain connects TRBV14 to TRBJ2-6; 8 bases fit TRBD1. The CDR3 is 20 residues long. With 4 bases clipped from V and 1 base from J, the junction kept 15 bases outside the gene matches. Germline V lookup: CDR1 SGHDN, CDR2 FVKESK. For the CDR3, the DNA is TGTGCCAGCAGCCCCGGCAGGAGACAGGGGCGCCTGTCTGGGGCCAACGTCCTGACTTTC. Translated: CASSPGRRQGRLSGANVLTF.

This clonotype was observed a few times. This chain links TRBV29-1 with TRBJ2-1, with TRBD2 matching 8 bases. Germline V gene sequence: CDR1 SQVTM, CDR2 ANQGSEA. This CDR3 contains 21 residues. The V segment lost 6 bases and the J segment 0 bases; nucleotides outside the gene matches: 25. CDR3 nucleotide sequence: TGCAGCGTCATAGGTACTCTAAAGCGGGAGTTCCCTGTAAGCTCCTACAATGAGCAGTTCTTC. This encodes CSVIGTLKREFPVSSYNEQFF.

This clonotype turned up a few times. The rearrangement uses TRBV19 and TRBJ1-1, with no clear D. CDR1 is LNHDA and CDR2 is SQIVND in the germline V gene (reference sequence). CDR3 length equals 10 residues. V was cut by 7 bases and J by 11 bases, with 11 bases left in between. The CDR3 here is CASISWNAFF. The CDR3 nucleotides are TGTGCCAGTATATCCTGGAATGCTTTCTTT.

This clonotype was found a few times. DNA for the CDR3: TGCACCAGCAGCCAACCGTTAGCGGAGGGGGACAATGAGCAGTTCTTC. Protein product: CTSSQPLAEGDNEQFF. The rearrangement links TRBV1 to TRBJ2-1; TRBD2 is the table's D call and was not checked against the DNA. TRBV1 is flagged as a pseudogene. There are 16 residues in the CDR3.

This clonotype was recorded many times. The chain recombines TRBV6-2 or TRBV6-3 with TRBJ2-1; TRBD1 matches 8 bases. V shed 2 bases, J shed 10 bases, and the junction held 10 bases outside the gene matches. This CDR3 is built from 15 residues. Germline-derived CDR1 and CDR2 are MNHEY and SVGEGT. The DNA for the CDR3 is TGTGCCAGCAGTTACCTCTCAGGGGGCCGGGGGGAGCAGTTCTTC. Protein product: CASSYLSGGRGEQFF.

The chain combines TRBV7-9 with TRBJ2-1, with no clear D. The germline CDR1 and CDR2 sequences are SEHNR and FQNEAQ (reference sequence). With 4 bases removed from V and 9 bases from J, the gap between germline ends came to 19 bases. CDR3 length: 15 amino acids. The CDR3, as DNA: TGTGCCAGCAGCTCGACCGCTCCCCGCGATGGTGAGCAGTTCTTC. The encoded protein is CASSSTAPRDGEQFF.

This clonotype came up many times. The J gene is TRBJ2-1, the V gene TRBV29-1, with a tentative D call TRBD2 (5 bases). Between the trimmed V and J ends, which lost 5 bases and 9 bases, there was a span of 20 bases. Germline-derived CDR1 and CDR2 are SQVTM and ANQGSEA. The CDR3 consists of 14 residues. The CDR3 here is CSVSLSPGFREQFF. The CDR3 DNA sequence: TGCAGCGTTTCCCTATCACCGGGATTTCGTGAGCAGTTCTTC.

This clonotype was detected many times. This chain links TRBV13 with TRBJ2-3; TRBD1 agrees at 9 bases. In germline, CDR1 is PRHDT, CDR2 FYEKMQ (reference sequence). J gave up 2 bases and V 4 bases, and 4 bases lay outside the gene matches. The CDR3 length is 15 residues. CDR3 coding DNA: TGTGCCAGCAGCTCAGGGGACAGGGACACAGATACGCAGTATTTT. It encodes CASSSGDRDTDTQYF.

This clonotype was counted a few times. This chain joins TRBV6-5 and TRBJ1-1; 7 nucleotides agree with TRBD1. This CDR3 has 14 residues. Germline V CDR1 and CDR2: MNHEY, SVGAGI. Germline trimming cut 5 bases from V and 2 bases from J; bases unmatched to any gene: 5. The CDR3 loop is CASSPGTANTEAFF. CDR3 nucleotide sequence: TGTGCCAGCAGTCCCGGGACAGCCAACACTGAAGCTTTCTTT.

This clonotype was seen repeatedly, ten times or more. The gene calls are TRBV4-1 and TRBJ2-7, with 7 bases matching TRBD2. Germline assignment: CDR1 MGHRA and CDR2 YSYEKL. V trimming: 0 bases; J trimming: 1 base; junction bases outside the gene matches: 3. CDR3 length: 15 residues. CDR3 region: CASSQDVLASYEQYF. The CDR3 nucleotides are TGCGCCAGCAGCCAAGATGTACTAGCGTCCTACGAGCAGTACTTC.

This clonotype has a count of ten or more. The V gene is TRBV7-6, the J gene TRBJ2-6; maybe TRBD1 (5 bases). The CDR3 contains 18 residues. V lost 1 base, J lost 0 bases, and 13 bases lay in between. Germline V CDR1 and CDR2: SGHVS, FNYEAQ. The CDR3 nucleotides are TGTGCCAGCAGCTTAGTTTCCGGACACAACTCTGGGGCCAACGTCCTGACTTTC. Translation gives CASSLVSGHNSGANVLTF.

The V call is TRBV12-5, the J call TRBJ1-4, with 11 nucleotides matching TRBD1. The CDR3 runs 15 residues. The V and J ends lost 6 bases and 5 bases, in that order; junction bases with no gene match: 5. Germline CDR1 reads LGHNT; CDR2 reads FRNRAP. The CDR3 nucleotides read TGTGCTAGTGGCGGACAGGGGGCCGACAATGAAAAACTGTTTTTT. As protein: CASGGQGADNEKLFF.

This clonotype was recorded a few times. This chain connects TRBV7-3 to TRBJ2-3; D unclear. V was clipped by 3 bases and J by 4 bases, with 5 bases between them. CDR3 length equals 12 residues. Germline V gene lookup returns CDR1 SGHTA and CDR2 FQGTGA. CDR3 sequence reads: CASSFPADTQYF. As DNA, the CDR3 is TGTGCCAGCAGCTTTCCAGCAGATACGCAGTATTTT.

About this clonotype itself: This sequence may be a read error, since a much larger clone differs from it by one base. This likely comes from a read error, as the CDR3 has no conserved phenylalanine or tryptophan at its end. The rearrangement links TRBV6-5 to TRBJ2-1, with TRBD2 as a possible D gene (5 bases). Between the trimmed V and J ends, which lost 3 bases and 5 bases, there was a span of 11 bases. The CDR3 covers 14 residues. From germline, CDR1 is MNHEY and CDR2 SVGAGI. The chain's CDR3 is CASSYLGSHNEQFL. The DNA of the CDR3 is TGTGCCAGCAGTTATTTGGGGAGCCACAATGAGCAGTTCTTA.

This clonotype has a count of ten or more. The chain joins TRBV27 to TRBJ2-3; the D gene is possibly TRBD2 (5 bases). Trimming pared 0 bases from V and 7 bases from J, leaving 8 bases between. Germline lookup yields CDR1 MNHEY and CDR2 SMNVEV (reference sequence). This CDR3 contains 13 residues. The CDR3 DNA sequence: TGTGCCAGCAGTTTATCGCGGGTGCATACGCAGTATTTT. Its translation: CASSLSRVHTQYF.

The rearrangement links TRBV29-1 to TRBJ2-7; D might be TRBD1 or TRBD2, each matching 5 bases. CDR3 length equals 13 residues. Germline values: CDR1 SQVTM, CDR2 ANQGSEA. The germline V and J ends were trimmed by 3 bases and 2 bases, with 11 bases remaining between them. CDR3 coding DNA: TGCAGCGTTGAGTTGGGGGAGCCCTACGAGCAGTACTTC. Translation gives CSVELGEPYEQYF.

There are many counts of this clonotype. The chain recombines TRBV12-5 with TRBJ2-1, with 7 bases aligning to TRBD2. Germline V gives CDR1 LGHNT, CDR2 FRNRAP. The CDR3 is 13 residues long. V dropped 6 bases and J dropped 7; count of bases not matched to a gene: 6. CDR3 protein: CASGLSGRNEQFF. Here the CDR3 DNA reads TGTGCTAGTGGCCTATCCGGGAGGAATGAGCAGTTCTTC.